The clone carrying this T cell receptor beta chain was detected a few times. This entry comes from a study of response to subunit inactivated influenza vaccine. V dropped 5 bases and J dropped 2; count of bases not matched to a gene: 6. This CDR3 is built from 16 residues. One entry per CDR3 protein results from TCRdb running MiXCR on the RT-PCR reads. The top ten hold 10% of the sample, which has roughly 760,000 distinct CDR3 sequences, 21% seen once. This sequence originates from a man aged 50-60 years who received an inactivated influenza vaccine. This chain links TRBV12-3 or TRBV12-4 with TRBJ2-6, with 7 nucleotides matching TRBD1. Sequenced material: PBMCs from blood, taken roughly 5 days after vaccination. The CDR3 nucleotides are TGTGCCAGCAGTACTCGTACAGGGGCTGGGGCCAACGTCCTGACTTTC. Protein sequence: CASSTRTGAGANVLTF.